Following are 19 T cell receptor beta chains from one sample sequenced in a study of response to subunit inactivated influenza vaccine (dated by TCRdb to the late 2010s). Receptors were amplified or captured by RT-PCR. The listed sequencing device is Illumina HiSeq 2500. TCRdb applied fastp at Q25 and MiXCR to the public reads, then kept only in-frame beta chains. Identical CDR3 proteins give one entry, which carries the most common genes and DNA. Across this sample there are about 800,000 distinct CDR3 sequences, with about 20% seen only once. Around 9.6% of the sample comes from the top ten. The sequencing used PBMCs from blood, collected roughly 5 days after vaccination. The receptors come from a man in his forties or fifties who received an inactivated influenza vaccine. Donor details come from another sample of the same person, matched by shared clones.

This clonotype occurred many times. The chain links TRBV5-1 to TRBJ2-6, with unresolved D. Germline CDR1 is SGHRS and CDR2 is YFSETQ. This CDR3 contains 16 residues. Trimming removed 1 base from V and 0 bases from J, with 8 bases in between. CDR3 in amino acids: CASSLIGSSGANVLTF. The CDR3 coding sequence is TGCGCCAGCAGCTTGATTGGGTCCTCTGGGGCCAACGTCCTGACTTTC.

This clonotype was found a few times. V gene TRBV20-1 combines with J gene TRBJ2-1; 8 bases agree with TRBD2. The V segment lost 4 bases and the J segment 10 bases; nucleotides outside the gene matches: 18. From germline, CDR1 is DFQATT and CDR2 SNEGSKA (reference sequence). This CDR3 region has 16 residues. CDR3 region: CSATKPSGSRVGEQFF. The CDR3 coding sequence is TGCAGTGCTACCAAGCCAAGCGGGAGCAGGGTAGGGGAGCAGTTCTTC.

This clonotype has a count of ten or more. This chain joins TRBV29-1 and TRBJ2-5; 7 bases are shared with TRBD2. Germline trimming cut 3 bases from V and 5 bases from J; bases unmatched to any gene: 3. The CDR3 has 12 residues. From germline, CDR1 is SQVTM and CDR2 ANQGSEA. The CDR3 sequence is CSVEVGGETQYF. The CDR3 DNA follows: TGCAGCGTTGAGGTGGGGGGGGAGACCCAGTACTTC.

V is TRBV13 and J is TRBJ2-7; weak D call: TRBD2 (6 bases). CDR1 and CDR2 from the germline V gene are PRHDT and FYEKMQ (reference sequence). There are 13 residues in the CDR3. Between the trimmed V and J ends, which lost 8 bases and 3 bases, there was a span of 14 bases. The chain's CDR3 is CASRSGGNYEQYF. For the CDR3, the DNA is TGTGCCAGCCGTTCAGGCGGGAACTACGAGCAGTACTTC.

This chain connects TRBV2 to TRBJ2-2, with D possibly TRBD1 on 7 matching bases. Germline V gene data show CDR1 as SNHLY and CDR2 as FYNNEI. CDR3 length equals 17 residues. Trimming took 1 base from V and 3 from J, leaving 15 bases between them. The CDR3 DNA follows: TGTGCCAGCAGTGAAGGGCGGGACAGTCAATACACCGGGGAGCTGTTTTTT. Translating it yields CASSEGRDSQYTGELFF.

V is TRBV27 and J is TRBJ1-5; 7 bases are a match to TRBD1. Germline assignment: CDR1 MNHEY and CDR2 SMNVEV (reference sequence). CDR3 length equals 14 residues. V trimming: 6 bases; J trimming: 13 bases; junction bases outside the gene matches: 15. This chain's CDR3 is CASRLTQGMGSQHF. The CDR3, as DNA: TGTGCCAGCAGATTAACACAGGGGATGGGTTCACAGCATTTT.

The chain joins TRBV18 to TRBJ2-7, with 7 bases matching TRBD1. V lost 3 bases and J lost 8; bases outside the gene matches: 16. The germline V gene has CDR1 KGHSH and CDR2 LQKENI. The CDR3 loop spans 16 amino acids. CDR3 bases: TGTGCCAGCTCACCCCCAGAACAGGGGTTCAAATCGAAGCAGTACTTC. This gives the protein CASSPPEQGFKSKQYF.

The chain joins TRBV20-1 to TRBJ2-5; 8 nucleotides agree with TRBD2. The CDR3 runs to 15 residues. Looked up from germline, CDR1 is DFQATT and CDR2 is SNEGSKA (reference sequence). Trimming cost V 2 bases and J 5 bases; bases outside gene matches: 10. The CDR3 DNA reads TGCAGTGCTAGACCGAATAGCGGGGTCGGGGAGACCCAGTACTTC. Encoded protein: CSARPNSGVGETQYF.

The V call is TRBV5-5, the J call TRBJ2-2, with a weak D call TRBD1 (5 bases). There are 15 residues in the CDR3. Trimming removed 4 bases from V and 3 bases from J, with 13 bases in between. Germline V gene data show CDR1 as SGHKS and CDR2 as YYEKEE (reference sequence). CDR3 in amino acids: CASSLDSSHTGELFF. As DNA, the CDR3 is TGTGCCAGCAGCCTCGACAGTTCTCACACCGGGGAGCTGTTTTTT.

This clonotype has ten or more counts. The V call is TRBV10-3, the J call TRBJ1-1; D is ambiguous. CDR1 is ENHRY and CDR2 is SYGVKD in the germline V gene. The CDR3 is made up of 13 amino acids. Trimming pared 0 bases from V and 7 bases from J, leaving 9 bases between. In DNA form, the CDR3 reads TGTGCCATCAGTGAGTCGTCTGGCAGTGAAGCTTTCTTT. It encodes CAISESSGSEAFF.

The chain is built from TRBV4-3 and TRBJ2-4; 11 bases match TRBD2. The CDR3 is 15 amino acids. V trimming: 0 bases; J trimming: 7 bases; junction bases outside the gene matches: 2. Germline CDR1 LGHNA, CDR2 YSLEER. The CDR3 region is CASSQDGLAGNIQYF. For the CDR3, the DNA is TGCGCCAGCAGCCAAGATGGACTAGCGGGTAACATTCAGTACTTC.

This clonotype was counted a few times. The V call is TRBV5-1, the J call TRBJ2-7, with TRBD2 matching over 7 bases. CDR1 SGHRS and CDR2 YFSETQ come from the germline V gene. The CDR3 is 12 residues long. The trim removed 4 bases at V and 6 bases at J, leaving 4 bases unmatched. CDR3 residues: CASSGGGLEQYF. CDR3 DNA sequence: TGCGCCAGCAGCGGGGGGGGACTCGAGCAGTACTTC. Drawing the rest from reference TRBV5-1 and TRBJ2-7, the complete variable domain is KAGVTQTPRYLIKTRGQQVTLSCSPISGHRSVSWYQQTPGQGLQFLFEYFSETQRNKGNFPGRFSGRQFSNSRSEMNVSTLELGDSALYLCASSGGGLEQYFGPGTRLTVT.

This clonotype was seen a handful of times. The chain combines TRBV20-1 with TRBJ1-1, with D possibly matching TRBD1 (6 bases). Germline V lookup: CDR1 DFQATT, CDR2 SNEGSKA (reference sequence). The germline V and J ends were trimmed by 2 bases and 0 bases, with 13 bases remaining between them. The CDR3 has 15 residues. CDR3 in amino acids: CSARPPGALNTEAFF. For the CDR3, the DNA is TGCAGTGCTAGACCCCCGGGGGCGCTGAACACTGAAGCTTTCTTT.

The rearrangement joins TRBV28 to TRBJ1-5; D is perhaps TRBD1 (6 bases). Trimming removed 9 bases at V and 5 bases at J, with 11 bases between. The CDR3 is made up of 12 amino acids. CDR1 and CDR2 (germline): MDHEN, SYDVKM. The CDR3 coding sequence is TGTGCCAGTGAACAGGGTTATCAGCCCCAGCATTTT. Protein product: CASEQGYQPQHF.

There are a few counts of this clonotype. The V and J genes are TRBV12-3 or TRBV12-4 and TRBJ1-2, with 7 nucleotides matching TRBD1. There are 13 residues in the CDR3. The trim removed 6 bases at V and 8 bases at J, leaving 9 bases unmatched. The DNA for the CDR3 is TGTGCCAGCAGAGACAGGACAGGCGGCGGCTACACCTTC. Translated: CASRDRTGGGYTF.

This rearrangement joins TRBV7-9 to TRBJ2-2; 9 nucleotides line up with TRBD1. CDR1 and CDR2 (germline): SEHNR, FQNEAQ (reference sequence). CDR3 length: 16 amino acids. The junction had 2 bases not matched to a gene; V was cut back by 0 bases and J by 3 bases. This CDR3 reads CASSLAGTGHTGELFF. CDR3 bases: TGTGCCAGCAGCTTAGCCGGGACAGGGCACACCGGGGAGCTGTTTTTT. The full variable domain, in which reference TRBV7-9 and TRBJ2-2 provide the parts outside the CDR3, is DTGVSQNPRHKITKRGQNVTFRCDPISEHNRLYWYRQTLGQGPEFLTYFQNEAQLEKSRLLSDRFSAERPKGSFSTLEIQRTEQGDSAMYLCASSLAGTGHTGELFFGEGSRLTVL.

The CDR3: CASSKTGTGNTIYF. The CDR3 region has the DNA TGTGCCAGCAGCAAAACAGGGACTGGAAACACCATATATTTT. The V and J genes are TRBV6-2 or TRBV6-3 and TRBJ1-3, with D perhaps matching TRBD1 (6 bases). The CDR3 totals 14 residues. Germline lookup yields CDR1 MNHEY and CDR2 SVGEGT. V lost 6 bases and J lost 2, with 11 bases in between.

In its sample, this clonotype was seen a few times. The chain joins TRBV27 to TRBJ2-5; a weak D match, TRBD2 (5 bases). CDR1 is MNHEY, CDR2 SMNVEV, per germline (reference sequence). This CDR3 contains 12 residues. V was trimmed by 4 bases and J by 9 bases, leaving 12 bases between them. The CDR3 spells CASSSERRPQYF. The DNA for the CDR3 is TGTGCCAGCAGTTCCGAGCGGAGGCCCCAGTACTTC.

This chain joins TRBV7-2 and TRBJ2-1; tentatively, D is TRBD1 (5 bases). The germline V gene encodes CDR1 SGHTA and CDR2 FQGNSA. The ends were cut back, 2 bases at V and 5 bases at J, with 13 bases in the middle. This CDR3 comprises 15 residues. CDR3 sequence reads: CASSLKRGYDNEQFF. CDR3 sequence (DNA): TGTGCCAGCAGCTTAAAAAGGGGCTATGACAATGAGCAGTTCTTC.